Listed below are T cell receptor beta chains from one sample, sequenced in a study of cytomegalovirus exposure and HLA in healthy donors. Some clones are missing from TCRdb's copy, which holds only in-frame ones; the method was immunoSEQ multiplex PCR. The sample holds tens of thousands of clones, approximately 94% seen once. The sample consisted of PBMCs. These receptor sequences come from a young man in good health and CMV-seropositive. Both conserved end residues are part of each CDR3. D genes are given only for firm matches. Expanded clones get a size class; other rows say once, few or many, or leave the size out.

D gene	V gene	clone size	J gene	CDR3 protein	CDR3 DNA
TRBD2	TRBV6-4	NA	TRBJ2-2	CASSVQSGSTGELFF	TGTGCCAGCAGTGTACAAAGCGGGAGCACCGGGGAGCTGTTTTTT
TRBD1	TRBV28	NA	TRBJ1-1	CASSSGTGMTEAFF	TGTGCCAGCAGTTCAGGGACAGGGATGACTGAAGCTTTCTTT
NA	TRBV6-5	NA	TRBJ2-7	CASSYEQGGFYEQYF	TGTGCCAGCAGTTACGAACAGGGGGGGTTCTACGAGCAGTACTTC
TRBD1	TRBV18	once	TRBJ2-1	CASSPRTGNFNEQFF	TGTGCCAGCTCACCGAGGACAGGGAATTTCAATGAGCAGTTCTTC
TRBD2	TRBV7-2	NA	TRBJ2-1	CASSLGLLAVRIEQFF	TGTGCCAGCAGCTTAGGCCTCCTAGCGGTTCGTATTGAGCAGTTCTTC
TRBD1	TRBV5-6	NA	TRBJ1-6	CASSVGAGTGYSPLHF	TGTGCCAGCAGCGTAGGCGCCGGGACAGGATATTCACCCCTCCACTTT
NA	TRBV29-1	NA	TRBJ2-7	CSVVWQSVYEQYF	TGCAGCGTTGTTTGGCAGTCCGTCTACGAGCAGTACTTC
TRBD1	TRBV7-9	NA	TRBJ1-1	CASSDRGGPEAFF	TGTGCCAGCAGTGACAGGGGTGGGCCTGAAGCTTTCTTT
NA	TRBV6-4	NA	TRBJ1-6	CARSINSPLHF	TGTGCCAGGTCCATTAATTCACCCCTCCACTTT
NA	TRBV15	once	TRBJ2-7	CATSAPGHPYEQYF	TGTGCCACCAGCGCTCCGGGACACCCCTACGAGCAGTACTTC
NA	TRBV5-4	NA	TRBJ1-1	CASSFRGLPTEAFF	TGTGCCAGCAGCTTCAGGGGCCTCCCCACTGAAGCTTTCTTT
TRBD1	TRBV4-1	NA	TRBJ1-5	CASSQKGQGNSNQPQHF	TGCGCCAGCAGCCAGAAAGGACAGGGGAATAGCAATCAGCCCCAGCATTTT
TRBD2	TRBV23-1	NA	TRBJ2-7	CASSQSMTSGRPLSYEQYF	TGCGCCAGCAGTCAATCGATGACTAGCGGGAGGCCCCTCTCCTACGAGCAGTACTTC
TRBD2	TRBV7-9	NA	TRBJ2-3	CASIAGGGPDTQYF	TGTGCCAGTATAGCGGGGGGAGGACCAGATACGCAGTATTTT
NA	TRBV29-1	NA	TRBJ2-2	CSVEEQLNTGELFF	TGCAGCGTTGAAGAACAGCTTAACACCGGGGAGCTGTTTTTT
TRBD2	TRBV10-3	NA	TRBJ2-5	CAILAGGGETQYF	TGTGCCATCCTAGCGGGAGGCGGGGAGACCCAGTACTTC
TRBD1	TRBV28	NA	TRBJ1-2	CASRLDRVDGYTF	TGTGCCAGCAGGTTAGACAGGGTAGATGGCTACACCTTC
NA	TRBV29-1	NA	TRBJ1-1	CSVETLPRGPGPRNTEAFF	TGCAGCGTTGAAACCCTACCCAGGGGTCCCGGTCCCCGAAACACTGAAGCTTTCTTT
NA	TRBV4-1	NA	TRBJ1-2	CASSQDRGGGGYGYTF	TGCGCCAGCAGCCAAGATAGGGGGGGTGGTGGCTATGGCTACACCTTC
TRBD1	TRBV28	NA	TRBJ1-1	CASSLRQGVNTEAFF	TGTGCCAGCAGTCTTAGACAGGGGGTAAACACTGAAGCTTTCTTT
TRBD2	TRBV19	NA	TRBJ2-1	CASMRLAGGGDEQFF	TGTGCCAGTATGCGTCTAGCGGGGGGTGGCGATGAGCAGTTCTTC
TRBD2	TRBV30	NA	TRBJ2-7	CARSGSGSYEQYF	TGTGCCAGATCAGGGAGCGGGAGCTACGAGCAGTACTTC
NA	TRBV2	NA	TRBJ2-5	CASNRDWGAETQYF	TGTGCCAGCAACCGGGACTGGGGAGCGGAGACCCAGTACTTC
TRBD2	TRBV6-4	NA	TRBJ2-3	CASSLAGGSTDTQYF	TGTGCCAGCAGTCTAGCGGGGGGCAGCACAGATACGCAGTATTTT
TRBD2	TRBV2	NA	TRBJ2-3	CASSVETSGSTDTQYF	TGTGCCAGCAGTGTGGAGACTAGCGGTAGCACAGATACGCAGTATTTT
TRBD1	TRBV28	NA	TRBJ2-6	CASSLRDRGLSGANVLTF	TGTGCCAGCAGTTTACGGGACAGGGGGCTTTCTGGGGCCAACGTCCTGACTTTC
TRBD1	TRBV30	NA	TRBJ2-2	CAWSGQGTGELFF	TGTGCCTGGAGCGGACAGGGGACCGGGGAGCTGTTTTTT
TRBD2	TRBV7-8	NA	TRBJ2-7	CASTVLAGEFYEQYF	TGTGCCAGCACCGTGCTAGCGGGAGAATTCTACGAGCAGTACTTC
NA	TRBV29-1	NA	TRBJ1-3	CSGLSGFGNTIYF	TGCAGCGGTTTATCAGGGTTCGGAAACACCATATATTTT
NA	TRBV5-8	NA	TRBJ1-2	CASSLLFGDRYGYTF	TGTGCCAGCAGTCTTCTCTTCGGGGATCGCTATGGCTACACCTTC
TRBD1	TRBV6-5	NA	TRBJ2-5	CASTETGMETQYF	TGTGCCAGCACCGAGACAGGGATGGAGACCCAGTACTTC
NA	TRBV6-5	NA	TRBJ1-2	CASSTGRNYGYTF	TGTGCCAGCAGCACCGGCAGGAACTATGGCTACACCTTC
NA	TRBV15	NA	TRBJ1-2	CATSRTPTGDYGYTF	TGTGCCACCAGCAGAACTCCGACGGGTGACTATGGCTACACCTTC
NA	TRBV10-3	NA	TRBJ1-1	CAISESRQSGNTEAFF	TGTGCCATCAGTGAGTCAAGGCAGTCGGGTAACACTGAAGCTTTCTTT
NA	TRBV27	NA	TRBJ2-4	CASSSWRREKNIQYF	TGTGCCAGCAGTTCGTGGCGTAGGGAGAAAAACATTCAGTACTTC
TRBD2	TRBV4-2	NA	TRBJ2-5	CASSQELAGGGEETQYF	TGTGCCAGCAGCCAAGAGCTAGCGGGAGGGGGGGAAGAGACCCAGTACTTC
TRBD1	TRBV28	NA	TRBJ1-4	CASSLLGQANEKLFF	TGTGCCAGCAGTTTACTGGGACAGGCTAATGAAAAACTGTTTTTT
NA	TRBV27	NA	TRBJ1-2	CASSFSNRYGYTF	TGTGCCAGCAGTTTCTCTAACCGATATGGCTACACCTTC
TRBD1	TRBV7-9	NA	TRBJ2-3	CASSPPGQGSTDTQYF	TGTGCCAGCAGTCCCCCGGGACAGGGAAGCACAGATACGCAGTATTTT
TRBD2	TRBV5-1	NA	TRBJ2-1	CASSEGTSGVSYNEQFF	TGCGCCAGCAGCGAAGGGACTAGCGGGGTCTCCTACAATGAGCAGTTCTTC
NA	TRBV2	NA	TRBJ2-5	CASSTGALYF	TGTGCCAGCAGCACAGGCGCCTTGTACTTC
NA	TRBV11-2	NA	TRBJ2-6	CASSFGSGANVLTF	TGTGCCAGCAGCTTCGGCTCTGGGGCCAACGTCCTGACTTTC
TRBD1	TRBV28	NA	TRBJ1-2	CASTPIAGQGSYGYTF	TGTGCCAGCACCCCAATAGCGGGACAGGGGTCGTATGGCTACACCTTC
TRBD1	TRBV19	NA	TRBJ2-2	CASSPGQNTGELFF	TGTGCCAGTTCTCCGGGACAGAATACCGGGGAGCTGTTTTTT
TRBD2	TRBV10-1	NA	TRBJ2-3	CASSDPSGTSGGLDTQYF	TGCGCCAGCAGTGACCCGAGTGGCACTAGCGGGGGCCTAGATACGCAGTATTTT